These 9 T cell receptor beta chains were sequenced from one sample in a study of T-cell memory formation after mild COVID-19. Using its own MiXCR run on the 5' RACE reads, TCRdb lists one record per CDR3 protein. Altogether about 470,000 distinct CDR3 sequences are present, over 15% being singletons, with the ten largest covering 9% to 15%. Sequenced material: PBMCs or a T cell subset sorted from them (not recorded which). These receptors were obtained from an adult woman who had mild COVID-19 (a few samples of this study predate the infection). Cell type and time point are not known.

In nucleotides, the CDR3 is TGTGCCAGCCGGGGACTTCGGGAGACCCAGTACTTC. Amino acids: CASRGLRETQYF. The rearrangement uses TRBV7-9 and TRBJ2-5, with TRBD2 as a possible D gene (6 bases). Germline CDR1 reads SEHNR; CDR2 reads FQNEAQ (reference sequence). Trimming removed 8 bases from V and 5 bases from J, with 12 bases in between. The CDR3 spans 12 residues.

The sample holds one count of this clonotype. The V and J genes are TRBV5-1 and TRBJ2-5; D is perhaps TRBD1 or TRBD2 (6 bases each). The CDR3 is 14 amino acids. Germline V gene sequence: CDR1 SGHRS, CDR2 YFSETQ. Trimming cost V 0 bases and J 5 bases, with 11 bases left between them. The CDR3 DNA follows: TGCGCCAGCAGCTTGGCGGGGGCTTCCGAGACCCAGTACTTC. Protein: CASSLAGASETQYF.

This rearrangement joins TRBV4-3 to TRBJ1-1; D is uncertain. CDR1 and CDR2 from the germline V gene are LGHNA and YSLEER. Deletions cut 0 bases from V and 5 bases from J, with 10 bases between. This CDR3 is 14 amino acids long. In DNA, the CDR3 is TGCGCCAGCAGCCAAGAGTGGGCGGGGACTGAAGCTTTCTTT. It is translated as CASSQEWAGTEAFF.

This chain joins TRBV28 and TRBJ1-5, with D perhaps TRBD1 (5 bases). V lost 7 bases, J lost 1 base, and 11 bases lay in between. The CDR3 consists of 14 residues. The germline V gene encodes CDR1 MDHEN and CDR2 SYDVKM. The CDR3 bases are TGTGCCAGCACCGCAGGGTTGAGCAATCAGCCCCAGCATTTT. Its translation is CASTAGLSNQPQHF.

The sample holds a few counts of this clonotype. V gene TRBV10-3 combines with J gene TRBJ2-7; 8 nucleotides align to TRBD1. Germline values: CDR1 ENHRY, CDR2 SYGVKD. The CDR3 spans 15 residues. Losses at the gene ends were 4 bases for V and 5 bases for J; bases not matched to a gene: 10. This CDR3 reads CAISGGQVQLHEQYF. DNA of the CDR3: TGTGCCATCAGTGGGGGACAGGTGCAACTCCACGAGCAGTACTTC.

The chain is built from TRBV27 and TRBJ2-1, with TRBD2 identical over 13 bases. The CDR3 runs to 16 residues. The germline V gene encodes CDR1 MNHEY and CDR2 SMNVEV (reference sequence). V gave up 3 bases and J gave up 8 bases; unmatched junction bases: 7. CDR3 bases: TGTGCCAGCAGTTTTCTGGGACTAGCGGGGAATGATGAGCAGTTCTTC. This translates into CASSFLGLAGNDEQFF.

This clonotype was seen a few times. The chain uses TRBV12-3 or TRBV12-4 and TRBJ1-5; TRBD1 matches 8 bases. The junction had 10 bases not matched to a gene; V was cut back by 4 bases and J by 5 bases. CDR3 length: 16 amino acids. CDR3 in amino acids: CASSSHRGAGDQPQHF. The CDR3 DNA follows: TGTGCCAGCAGTTCCCACAGGGGGGCGGGTGATCAGCCCCAGCATTTT.

J is TRBJ1-4 and V is TRBV4-3; D remains unclear. This CDR3 has 15 amino acids. Germline assignment: CDR1 LGHNA and CDR2 YSLEER. Trimming shortened V by 0 bases and J by 3 bases, and 8 bases separated the two germline ends. CDR3 nucleotide sequence: TGCGCCAGCAGCCAAGATACGGGTTCTAATGAAAAACTGTTTTTT. Its translation: CASSQDTGSNEKLFF.

The gene calls are TRBV6-5 and TRBJ1-1, with D unclear. The V end lost 6 bases, the J end lost 10 bases, and 15 bases lay between the germline ends. CDR1 is MNHEY, CDR2 SVGAGI, per germline. The CDR3 consists of 12 residues. CDR3 DNA: TGTGCCAGCAGCACTGGGTCAGGTGGAGCTTTCTTT. It specifies CASSTGSGGAFF.